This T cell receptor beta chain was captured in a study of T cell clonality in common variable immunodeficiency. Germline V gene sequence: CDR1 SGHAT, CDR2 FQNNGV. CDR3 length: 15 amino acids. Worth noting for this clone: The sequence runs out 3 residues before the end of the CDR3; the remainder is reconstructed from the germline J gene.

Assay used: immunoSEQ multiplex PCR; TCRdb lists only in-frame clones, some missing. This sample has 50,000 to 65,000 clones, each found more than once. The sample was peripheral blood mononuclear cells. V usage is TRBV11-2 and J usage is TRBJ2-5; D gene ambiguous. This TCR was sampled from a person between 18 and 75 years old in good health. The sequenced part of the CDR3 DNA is TGTGCCAGCAGCTTAGAAGTCTCCCTGGCAGATACC. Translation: CASSLEVSLADT. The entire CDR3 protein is CASSLEVSLADTQYF.